Listed here are 28 T cell receptor beta chains from one sample, sequenced in a study of cytomegalovirus exposure and HLA in healthy donors. In the PCR, 60 Vbeta and 13 Jbeta primers were used. Some clones are missing from TCRdb's copy, which holds only in-frame ones; the method was immunoSEQ multiplex PCR. The sample contains some 120,000 clones, about 71% of which appear only once. The sample was PBMCs. These receptors were taken from a woman aged 50 to 60 in good health and CMV-seronegative.

The CDR3 DNA sequence: TGTGCCATCAGGGGGGGGACAGGCGGAAATGAAAAACTGTTTTTT. It translates to CAIRGGTGGNEKLFF. The chain links TRBV10-3 to TRBJ1-4; 8 bases map to TRBD1. V shed 6 bases, J shed 5 bases, and the junction held 8 bases outside the gene matches. This CDR3 has 15 residues. Germline V lookup: CDR1 ENHRY, CDR2 SYGVKD.

This clone was detected only a few times. The sample carries other DNA sequences with the same CDR3. The CDR3 DNA follows: TGTGCCAGCAGCCTCGAGGTCGGAGGCGAGCAGTACTTC. This sequence encodes CASSLEVGGEQYF. The chain is built from TRBV27 and TRBJ2-7; maybe TRBD2 (5 bases). Germline lookup yields CDR1 MNHEY and CDR2 SMNVEV (reference sequence). V shed 6 bases and J shed 6 bases, with 15 bases lying between them. The CDR3 runs to 13 residues.

The rearrangement uses TRBV15 and TRBJ2-7, with a tentative D call TRBD1 (6 bases). The CDR3 has 13 amino acids. V lost 1 base and J lost 5, with 9 bases in between. The germline CDR1 and CDR2 sequences are LNHNV and YYDKDF (reference sequence). DNA for the CDR3: TGTGCCACCAGCAGAGGCCGACAGGACGAGCAGTACTTC. It yields the protein CATSRGRQDEQYF.

The V call is TRBV7-9, the J call TRBJ1-3; no definite D call. Trimming stripped 5 bases from V and 0 bases from J, with 11 bases between. Germline lookup yields CDR1 SEHNR and CDR2 FQNEAQ (reference sequence). The CDR3 extends over 15 amino acids. The DNA for the CDR3 is TGTGCCAGCAGCCCCACAAGAAGCTCTGGAAACACCATATATTTT. Encoded protein: CASSPTRSSGNTIYF.

This rearrangement joins TRBV19 to TRBJ2-7; weak D call: TRBD2 (6 bases). V lost 5 bases and J lost 0, with 14 bases in between. The CDR3 totals 15 residues. Germline lookup yields CDR1 LNHDA and CDR2 SQIVND (reference sequence). Here the CDR3 DNA reads TGTGCCAGTAGTGGTAGCGGTATAAGCTCCTACGAGCAGTACTTC. Its translation: CASSGSGISSYEQYF.

This chain links TRBV18 with TRBJ2-3, with 7 nucleotides matching TRBD2. Per the germline V gene, CDR1 is KGHSH and CDR2 is LQKENI. The V segment lost 0 bases and the J segment 4 bases; nucleotides outside the gene matches: 1. The CDR3 covers 14 residues. The CDR3 coding sequence is TGTGCCAGCTCACCACCGACTAGCCCAGATACGCAGTATTTT. This encodes CASSPPTSPDTQYF.

This clone has only a few counts. The chain uses TRBV11-2 and TRBJ2-7, with 8 positions matching TRBD2. Germline loops: CDR1 SGHAT, CDR2 FQNNGV. The CDR3 loop spans 15 amino acids. The V gene end was trimmed by 3 bases and the J gene end by 3 bases; junction bases not matched to a gene: 7. CDR3 loop: CASSFIAGSRYEQYF. DNA of the CDR3: TGTGCCAGCAGCTTCATAGCGGGGTCCCGCTACGAGCAGTACTTC.

This chain joins TRBV19 and TRBJ1-6, with 8 bases lining up with TRBD1. There are 17 residues in the CDR3. Germline CDR1 and CDR2: LNHDA and SQIVND (reference sequence). V was pared by 3 bases and J by 10 bases, with 14 bases of the junction left unmatched. The CDR3, as DNA: TGTGCCAGTAGTATTGGTCAGGGGGCGCCGCGCGTATCACCCCTCCACTTT. Its protein product is CASSIGQGAPRVSPLHF.

The rearrangement uses TRBV9 and TRBJ2-1, with a tentative D call TRBD1 (6 bases). V shed 2 bases and J shed 2 bases, with 20 bases lying between them. Germline lookup yields CDR1 SGDLS and CDR2 YYNGEE. CDR3 length equals 18 residues. In nucleotides, the CDR3 is TGTGCCAGCAGCGTCCCCCCCGAAACAGGGATACCCTACAATGAGCAGTTCTTC. Translation: CASSVPPETGIPYNEQFF.

The CDR3, as DNA: TGTGCCAGCAGCCTCGGCTTGGCGGCCTCTGGAAACACCATATATTTT. As protein: CASSLGLAASGNTIYF. The chain employs TRBV9 and TRBJ1-3, with D uncertain. Germline CDR1 is SGDLS and CDR2 is YYNGEE. With 4 bases removed from V and 0 bases from J, the gap between germline ends came to 14 bases. CDR3 length: 16 residues.

This clone was observed a handful of times. The chain carries TRBV4-3 and TRBJ2-5; 7 bases agree with TRBD1. Per the germline V gene, CDR1 is LGHNA and CDR2 is YSLEER. This CDR3 comprises 13 residues. The J segment lost 3 bases and the V segment lost 4 bases, leaving 2 bases of the junction unmatched. CDR3 amino acids: CASSRGTEETQYF. CDR3 DNA sequence: TGCGCCAGCAGCCGAGGGACAGAAGAGACCCAGTACTTC.

This clone turned up a few times. The chain uses TRBV29-1 and TRBJ1-4; 10 nucleotides agree with TRBD1. Looked up from germline, CDR1 is SQVTM and CDR2 is ANQGSEA. The J segment lost 6 bases and the V segment lost 6 bases, leaving 4 bases of the junction unmatched. The CDR3 extends over 13 amino acids. The CDR3 DNA follows: TGCAGCGTAGAGGACAGGGGGGATGAAAAACTGTTTTTT. Protein sequence: CSVEDRGDEKLFF.

The V and J genes are TRBV5-1 and TRBJ2-1; D ambiguous. Germline V gives CDR1 SGHRS, CDR2 YFSETQ. This CDR3 comprises 11 residues. The germline V and J ends were trimmed by 0 bases and 12 bases, with 7 bases remaining between them. This chain's CDR3 is CASSLAQRQFF. The CDR3 bases are TGCGCCAGCAGCTTGGCGCAGCGGCAGTTCTTC.

The chain couples TRBV9 to TRBJ2-7, with D hard to call. The V end lost 4 bases, the J end lost 5 bases, and 10 bases lay between the germline ends. Looked up from germline, CDR1 is SGDLS and CDR2 is YYNGEE. There are 12 residues in the CDR3. CDR3 region: CASSSGWNEQYF. The CDR3 DNA is TGTGCCAGCAGCTCAGGATGGAACGAGCAGTACTTC.

The V gene is TRBV5-1, the J gene TRBJ2-1; 10 nucleotides align to TRBD2. V was clipped by 7 bases and J by 5 bases; unmatched bases: 3. The CDR3 loop spans 13 amino acids. Germline CDR1 is SGHRS and CDR2 is YFSETQ. The CDR3 protein is CASRTSGDNEQFF. The CDR3 DNA is TGCGCCAGCCGGACTAGCGGTGACAATGAGCAGTTCTTC.

The genes are TRBV6-5 and TRBJ1-2; 10 positions match TRBD1. The CDR3 spans 14 residues. Unmatched junction bases numbered 6, after V lost 6 bases and J lost 5 bases. In germline, CDR1 is MNHEY, CDR2 SVGAGI. CDR3 sequence: CASRGTGVGYGYTF. DNA for the CDR3: TGTGCCAGCAGGGGGACAGGGGTGGGGTATGGCTACACCTTC.

The chain links TRBV7-2 to TRBJ1-2; maybe TRBD1 (5 bases). V was clipped by 7 bases and J by 6 bases, with 15 bases between them. CDR3 length: 13 residues. Looked up from germline, CDR1 is SGHTA and CDR2 is FQGNSA. In DNA form, the CDR3 reads TGTGCCAGCACCCGGGACTGGGGCGATGGCTACACCTTC. Translating gives CASTRDWGDGYTF.

V gene TRBV30 combines with J gene TRBJ1-2, with D tentatively TRBD1 (5 bases). This CDR3 is 12 amino acids long. Germline V gene sequence: CDR1 GTSNPN, CDR2 SVGIG (reference sequence). With 0 bases removed from V and 6 bases from J, the gap between germline ends came to 8 bases. The CDR3 DNA is TGTGCCTGGAGTGTGACAGATAATGGCTACACCTTC. The encoded protein is CAWSVTDNGYTF. The whole variable domain, filled in from reference TRBV30 and TRBJ1-2, reads SQTIHQWPATLVQPVGSPLSLECTVEGTSNPNLYWYRQAAGRGLQLLFYSVGIGQISSEVPQNLSASRPQDRQFILSSKKLLLSDSGFYLCAWSVTDNGYTFGSGTRLTVV.

J is TRBJ2-1 and V is TRBV7-2, with a weak D call TRBD1 (5 bases). Germline CDR1 is SGHTA and CDR2 is FQGNSA. The CDR3 is made up of 15 amino acids. Trimming stripped 1 base from V and 2 bases from J, with 9 bases between. As DNA, the CDR3 is TGTGCCAGCAGCTTAGTAGTAGGGGCCTACAATGAGCAGTTCTTC. Translating it yields CASSLVVGAYNEQFF.

The chain is built from TRBV7-8 and TRBJ2-7; possibly TRBD1 for D (6 bases). CDR1 and CDR2 from the germline V gene are SGHVS and FQNEAQ. V was clipped by 2 bases and J by 3 bases, with 14 bases between them. This CDR3 contains 15 residues. Here the CDR3 DNA reads TGTGCCAGCAGCTTAAACCCGATACAGGGCTACGAGCAGTACTTC. Its protein product is CASSLNPIQGYEQYF.

The chain combines TRBV4-3 with TRBJ2-7; the D gene is possibly TRBD2 (5 bases). The CDR3 is made up of 14 amino acids. Trimming took off 0 bases at V and 6 bases at J, with 12 bases between the two ends. The germline V gene has CDR1 LGHNA and CDR2 YSLEER. The CDR3 spells CASSQDRGWAEQYF. The CDR3 DNA reads as TGCGCCAGCAGCCAAGACCGGGGTTGGGCCGAGCAGTACTTC.

The chain joins TRBV6-6 to TRBJ2-5; perhaps TRBD1 as D (5 bases). Germline lookup yields CDR1 MNHNY and CDR2 SVGAGI (reference sequence). V dropped 0 bases and J dropped 3 bases, with 11 bases sitting between them. This CDR3 comprises 15 residues. The CDR3 DNA reads TGTGCCAGCAGTTACTCGCACAGGCCCGAAGAGACCCAGTACTTC. Translating it yields CASSYSHRPEETQYF.

The chain joins TRBV5-4 to TRBJ2-1, with 7 bases that match TRBD1. The CDR3 runs to 15 residues. J was trimmed by 6 bases and V by 4 bases; bases with no gene match: 10. Germline V gene lookup returns CDR1 SGHNT and CDR2 YYREEE (reference sequence). This chain's CDR3 is CASSARQGSPNEQFF. The CDR3 DNA sequence: TGTGCCAGCAGCGCCCGACAGGGTTCCCCCAATGAGCAGTTCTTC. Full variable domain (rest looked up from reference TRBV5-4 and TRBJ2-1): ETGVTQSPTHLIKTRGQQVTLRCSSQSGHNTVSWYQQALGQGPQFIFQYYREEENGRGNFPPRFSGLQFPNYSSELNVNALELDDSALYLCASSARQGSPNEQFFGPGTRLTVL.

This clone occurred once. The genes are TRBV30 and TRBJ1-3; no clear D gene. The CDR3 consists of 14 residues. Looked up from germline, CDR1 is GTSNPN and CDR2 is SVGIG (reference sequence). V was clipped by 0 bases and J by 4 bases, with 10 bases between them. CDR3 coding DNA: TGTGCCTGGAGTGTCGGGGTTAGAGGAAACACCATATATTTT. Its protein product is CAWSVGVRGNTIYF.

This clone was seen just once. The chain uses TRBV4-3 and TRBJ1-1, with D tentatively TRBD1 (5 bases). The V end lost 1 base, the J end lost 2 bases, and 14 bases lay between the germline ends. CDR1 is LGHNA and CDR2 is YSLEER in the germline V gene. The CDR3 consists of 16 residues. CDR3 residues: CASSQGREGPNTEAFF. Written as DNA, the CDR3 is TGCGCCAGCAGCCAAGGCAGGGAAGGTCCAAACACTGAAGCTTTCTTT.

The chain is built from TRBV2 and TRBJ1-1, with D possibly being TRBD1 (6 bases). Germline V gene sequence: CDR1 SNHLY, CDR2 FYNNEI. There are 15 residues in the CDR3. V dropped 7 bases and J dropped 10 bases, with 25 bases sitting between them. The CDR3 DNA reads TGTGCCAGCATGGTATTCGGGGGGCTTGATGGTGTAGCTTTCTTT. Its protein product is CASMVFGGLDGVAFF.

The chain employs TRBV18 and TRBJ2-7, with D perhaps matching TRBD2 (6 bases). The CDR3 extends over 13 amino acids. Trimming pared 8 bases from V and 5 bases from J, leaving 16 bases between. The germline gives CDR1 KGHSH, CDR2 LQKENI. The CDR3: CASRRDSSNEQYF. In DNA form, the CDR3 reads TGTGCCAGCCGGCGGGACTCTAGCAACGAGCAGTACTTC.

The rearrangement uses TRBV6-4 and TRBJ2-4, with 7 bases that match TRBD2. CDR1 and CDR2 (germline): MRHNA, SNTAGT. CDR3 length: 14 residues. Unmatched junction bases numbered 5, after V lost 9 bases and J lost 0 bases. The CDR3 reads CARTSVRAKNIQYF. DNA of the CDR3: TGTGCCAGAACTAGCGTTAGAGCCAAAAACATTCAGTACTTC.